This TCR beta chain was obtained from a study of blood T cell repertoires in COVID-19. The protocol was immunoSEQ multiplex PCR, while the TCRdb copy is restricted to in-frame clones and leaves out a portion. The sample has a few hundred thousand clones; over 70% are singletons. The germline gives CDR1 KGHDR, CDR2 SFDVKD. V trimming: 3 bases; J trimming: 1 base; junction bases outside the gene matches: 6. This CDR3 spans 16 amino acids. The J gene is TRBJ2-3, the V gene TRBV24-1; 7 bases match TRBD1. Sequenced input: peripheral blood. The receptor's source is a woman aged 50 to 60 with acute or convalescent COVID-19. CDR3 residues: CATSDPDRPGTDTQYF. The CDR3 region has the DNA TGTGCCACCAGTGATCCGGACAGGCCGGGCACAGATACGCAGTATTTT.